A selection of T cell receptor beta chains follows, all from one sample in a study of blood T cell repertoires in COVID-19. The data were produced by immunoSEQ multiplex PCR, yet TCRdb's version contains in-frame clones alone and is incomplete. Of some 140,000 clones listed, around 85% are singletons. The sequencing input was peripheral blood. All receptors derive from a man between 60 and 75 years old with COVID-19, enrolled during active disease. CDR3s include the opening cysteine and the closing phenylalanine or tryptophan. A D gene is named only where the DNA matches it firmly. Part of the rows lack a size; the others show once, few, many or a class for expanded clones.

. | TRBJ1-1 | once | TRBV7-8 | CASSLRTDRTEAFF | TGTGCCAGCAGCCTCAGGACAGATCGCACTGAAGCTTTCTTT
. | TRBJ2-5 | . | TRBV27 | CASSPRDTYQETQYF | TGTGCCAGCAGTCCCCGGGACACCTATCAAGAGACCCAGTACTTC
. | TRBJ2-2 | . | TRBV6-6 | CASSYTRTAGELFF | TGTGCCAGCAGTTACACAAGGACAGCCGGGGAGCTGTTTTTT
TRBD1 | TRBJ1-4 | . | TRBV24-1 | CATSDSGQAGFTNEKLFF | TGTGCCACCAGTGATTCGGGACAGGCGGGGTTTACTAATGAAAAACTGTTTTTT
TRBD1 | TRBJ1-6 | . | TRBV10-3 | CAIRKDGQGNSPLHF | TGTGCCATCAGAAAAGACGGACAGGGCAATTCACCCCTCCACTTT
. | TRBJ2-1 | . | TRBV9 | CASSVVSGAGDEQFF | TGTGCCAGCAGCGTAGTCTCAGGGGCAGGGGATGAGCAGTTCTTC
TRBD1 | TRBJ1-6 | . | TRBV7-6 | CASSLGNRGNSPLHF | TGTGCCAGCAGCTTAGGAAACAGGGGGAATTCACCCCTCCACTTT
. | TRBJ2-7 | . | TRBV5-3 | CARSLAGVEQYF | TGTGCCAGAAGCTTGGCAGGGGTCGAGCAGTACTTC
TRBD1 | TRBJ1-2 | . | TRBV28 | CASSPPGQGPGYTF | TGTGCCAGCAGTCCACCGGGACAGGGGCCTGGCTACACCTTC
. | TRBJ2-7 | few | TRBV7-8 | CASSLELGPYEQYF | TGTGCCAGCAGCTTAGAGCTGGGGCCCTACGAGCAGTACTTC
TRBD1 | TRBJ2-1 | . | TRBV18 | CASSRDRDDNEQFF | TGTGCCAGCTCACGGGACAGGGATGACAATGAGCAGTTCTTC
. | TRBJ2-1 | . | TRBV7-3 | CASSPPNGDINNEQFF | TGTGCCAGCAGCCCGCCAAATGGGGACATCAACAATGAGCAGTTCTTC
. | TRBJ2-2 | . | TRBV4-1 | CASSQAGFGELFF | TGCGCCAGCAGCCAAGCCGGGTTTGGGGAGCTGTTTTTT
. | TRBJ1-1 | once | TRBV5-6 | CASSPRAGVPFF | TGTGCCAGCAGCCCCCGGGCGGGCGTTCCTTTCTTT
. | TRBJ1-1 | few | TRBV5-6 | CASSPLRNTEAFF | TGTGCCAGCAGCCCCCTGAGGAACACTGAAGCTTTCTTT
TRBD1 | TRBJ1-5 | . | TRBV10-3 | CAISTTGLPQHF | TGTGCCATCAGTACGACAGGGCTCCCCCAGCATTTT
. | TRBJ2-3 | . | TRBV5-4 | CASSLGDIQEYF | TGTGCCAGCAGCTTGGGGGACATCCAGGAGTATTTT
TRBD1 | TRBJ1-5 | . | TRBV7-6 | CASSERTGGGQPQHF | TGTGCCAGCAGCGAGAGAACAGGGGGCGGTCAGCCCCAGCATTTT
TRBD1 | TRBJ1-2 | . | TRBV19 | CASSGTVNYGYTF | TGTGCCAGTAGCGGGACAGTGAACTATGGCTACACCTTC
. | TRBJ1-2 | few | TRBV19 | CASSRDRGPGGYGYTF | TGTGCCAGTAGCCGGGACCGGGGACCGGGGGGCTATGGCTACACCTTC
TRBD1 | TRBJ1-1 | . | TRBV7-8 | CASSQGTGKNTEAFF | TGTGCCAGCAGCCAGGGGACAGGGAAGAACACTGAAGCTTTCTTT
TRBD1 | TRBJ2-7 | . | TRBV13 | CASSYRGGQGSYEQYF | TGTGCCAGCAGCTACAGAGGGGGACAGGGCTCCTACGAGCAGTACTTC
. | TRBJ1-3 | . | TRBV14 | CASSPRQSSGNTIYF | TGTGCCAGCAGCCCGCGGCAGAGCTCTGGAAACACCATATATTTT
. | TRBJ2-2 | once | TRBV5-8 | CASRRDSNTGELFF | TGTGCCAGCAGGAGAGACAGTAACACCGGGGAGCTGTTTTTT
. | TRBJ1-5 | . | TRBV24-1 | CATSDQGSGNQPQHF | TGTGCCACCAGTGACCAGGGGAGCGGCAATCAGCCCCAGCATTTT
TRBD1 | TRBJ1-2 | . | TRBV27 | CASSLPGGYGYTF | TGTGCCAGCAGTCTGCCAGGGGGCTATGGCTACACCTTC
. | TRBJ1-1 | . | TRBV18 | CASSPTTTMGTEAFF | TGTGCCAGCTCACCGACGACGACTATGGGCACTGAAGCTTTCTTT
. | TRBJ1-2 | . | TRBV9 | CASSVEWGDYGYTF | TGTGCCAGCAGCGTAGAGTGGGGAGACTATGGCTACACCTTC
. | TRBJ2-2 | . | TRBV5-1 | CASSPSGVGRNTGELFF | TGCGCCAGCAGCCCCTCCGGGGTTGGACGAAACACCGGGGAGCTGTTTTTT
TRBD1 | TRBJ2-7 | . | TRBV5-1 | CASSYGQGGKSYEQYF | TGCGCCAGCAGCTATGGACAGGGTGGGAAATCCTACGAGCAGTACTTC
. | TRBJ1-5 | . | TRBV6-5 | CASTRTDLSNQPQHF | TGTGCCAGCACCAGGACAGACCTCAGCAATCAGCCCCAGCATTTT
. | TRBJ2-3 | . | TRBV2 | CASSVDGRRPDTQYF | TGTGCCAGCAGTGTCGACGGGAGAAGGCCAGATACGCAGTATTTT
. | TRBJ1-6 | . | TRBV11-2 | CASSLGSGEGNSPLHF | TGTGCCAGCAGCTTAGGGTCAGGGGAGGGGAATTCACCCCTCCACTTT
. | TRBJ1-1 | . | TRBV6-5 | CASSSPGGASTEAFF | TGTGCCAGCAGTTCACCCGGGGGGGCGAGCACTGAAGCTTTCTTT
TRBD1 | TRBJ1-2 | . | TRBV29-1 | CSVERQGEVGGYTF | TGCAGCGTTGAAAGACAGGGGGAGGTGGGTGGCTACACCTTC
TRBD1 | TRBJ2-4 | . | TRBV2 | CAIGQEIVRAKNIQYF | TGTGCCATAGGACAGGAAATCGTCAGGGCCAAAAACATTCAGTACTTC
TRBD1 | TRBJ2-1 | . | TRBV7-2 | CASRSQGAKYNEQFF | TGTGCCAGCAGATCACAGGGGGCGAAGTACAATGAGCAGTTCTTC
. | TRBJ2-3 | . | TRBV21-1 | CARKKGADTQYF | TGTGCCAGGAAGAAAGGGGCAGATACGCAGTATTTT
TRBD2 | TRBJ2-7 | once | TRBV19 | CASSIAGGMSYEQYF | TGTGCCAGTAGTATAGCGGGGGGGATGTCCTACGAGCAGTACTTC
. | TRBJ1-6 | . | TRBV7-9 | CASSLGDRSNSPLHF | TGTGCCAGCAGCTTAGGTGACAGGAGTAATTCACCCCTCCACTTT
. | TRBJ2-7 | . | TRBV5-1 | CASSLTLREQYF | TGCGCCAGCAGCTTGACCCTTCGGGAGCAGTACTTC
TRBD2 | TRBJ2-3 | once | TRBV7-9 | CASSLGLADLDTQYF | TGTGCCAGCAGCCTGGGACTAGCGGACCTAGATACGCAGTATTTT
. | TRBJ1-5 | . | TRBV6-5 | CASSPQGVEPQHF | TGTGCCAGCAGTCCTCAGGGTGTAGAGCCCCAGCATTTT
TRBD1 | TRBJ2-3 | . | TRBV5-1 | CASSTISWTGGPDTQYF | TGCGCCAGCAGCACGATTTCTTGGACAGGGGGCCCAGATACGCAGTATTTT
. | TRBJ2-5 | . | TRBV19 | CASSPSGGGKLETQYF | TGTGCCAGTAGTCCCTCGGGGGGCGGGAAGCTAGAGACCCAGTACTTC